This TCR beta chain came from a study of shared clonotypes between healthy human individuals. Caucasian adults residing in Nashville, Tennessee made up all the donors. This CDR3 spans 12 amino acids. The V and J ends lost 1 base and 10 bases respectively, with 8 bases between them. Looked up from germline, CDR1 is SGHAT and CDR2 is FQNNGV. The data were produced by immunoSEQ multiplex PCR, yet TCRdb's version contains in-frame clones alone and is incomplete. In the table there are 2 million to 2.5 million clones, 95% of which are singletons. This TCR was sampled from a young man in good health. The sequenced sample was naive CD4+ T cells sorted from blood. Noted subset: CD45RA+ positively selected. This chain uses TRBV11-2 with TRBJ2-1; no clear D gene. CDR3 in DNA: TGTGCCAGCAGCTTAGCAGGCAGGGAGCAGTTCTTC. It codes for CASSLAGREQFF.